Listed below are T cell receptor beta chains from one sample, sequenced in a study of PD-1 blockade in classical Hodgkin lymphoma. Profiling relied on immunoSEQ multiplex PCR, and the TCRdb table lists in-frame clones only, not all of them. The table has under 30,000 clones, approximately 74% seen once. This specimen consisted of peripheral blood mononuclear cells (PBMCs), obtained at baseline. Every receptor here comes from a human donor with classical Hodgkin lymphoma. Each CDR3 is given with its conserved first and last residue. The D gene is left open where the match is weak. For some rows the clone size is stated as once, few or many, or as a class when expanded; others skip it.

TRBV6-5	TRBJ2-7	.	.	CASRPSGQKSNEQYF	TGTGCCAGCAGACCCTCCGGACAGAAGTCGAACGAGCAGTACTTC
TRBV25-1	TRBJ2-1	.	TRBD2	CASSEGGGRADNEQFF	TGTGCCAGCAGTGAAGGGGGCGGGAGGGCCGATAATGAGCAGTTCTTC
TRBV2	TRBJ1-4	.	.	CASSEAGTNEKLFF	TGTGCCAGCAGTGAAGCCGGGACTAATGAAAAACTGTTTTTT
TRBV28	TRBJ2-3	once	.	CASSLIGPPYKGSLADTQYF	TGTGCCAGCAGTTTAATCGGCCCTCCGTACAAGGGGAGCCTCGCAGATACGCAGTATTTT
TRBV4-3	TRBJ1-2	.	.	CASSLVLWQRTTF	TGCGCCAGCAGCCTGGTCCTTTGGCAGCGAACGACCTTC
TRBV18	TRBJ2-5	.	.	CASSPYTTTETQYF	TGTGCCAGCTCACCTTATACTACCACGGAGACCCAGTACTTC
TRBV2	TRBJ2-7	medium-sized	.	CASSELGRLTYEQYF	TGTGCCAGCAGTGAGCTGGGGCGACTAACTTACGAGCAGTACTTC
TRBV19	TRBJ1-2	.	TRBD1	CASSTGTGEANYGYTF	TGTGCCAGCAGTACCGGGACAGGTGAAGCTAACTATGGCTACACCTTC
TRBV27	TRBJ2-2	.	.	CASSPNTGELFF	TGTGCCAGCAGCCCGAACACCGGGGAGCTGTTTTTT
TRBV6-1	TRBJ2-2	.	TRBD2	CASIQSGRTGELFF	TGTGCCAGCATCCAAAGCGGGAGAACCGGGGAGCTGTTTTTT
TRBV6-5	TRBJ1-6	few	.	CASSQDTSYNSPLHF	TGTGCCAGCAGTCAGGACACCTCCTATAATTCACCCCTCCACTTT
TRBV10-3	TRBJ1-3	.	.	CATRSVLQHLSGNTIYF	TGTGCCACTAGGAGCGTTTTACAGCATCTCTCTGGAAACACCATATATTTT
TRBV9	TRBJ2-2	.	TRBD1	CASNNRRDRGSGELFF	TGTGCCAGCAATAATAGGAGGGACAGGGGGTCCGGGGAGCTGTTTTTT
TRBV19	TRBJ1-2	.	TRBD1	CASSLLDRGGGYTF	TGTGCCAGTAGCCTGTTGGACAGGGGTGGCGGCTACACCTTC
TRBV2	TRBJ1-5	once	.	CASSEWGDQPQHF	TGTGCCAGCAGTGAATGGGGGGACCAGCCCCAGCATTTT
TRBV10-3	TRBJ2-5	.	TRBD1	CAIRGTGNPQETQYF	TGTGCCATCAGGGGGACAGGCAACCCCCAAGAGACCCAGTACTTC
TRBV11-3	TRBJ1-1	.	TRBD1	CASSFGDREAFF	TGTGCCAGCAGCTTCGGGGACAGGGAAGCTTTCTTT
TRBV6-1	TRBJ1-4	.	TRBD1	CASDRGNEKLFF	TGTGCCAGCGACAGGGGAAATGAAAAACTGTTTTTT
TRBV7-1	TRBJ2-7	.	TRBD1	CASSPGQALGYEQYF	TGTGCCAGCAGCCCAGGACAGGCCTTAGGCTACGAGCAGTACTTC
TRBV6-6	TRBJ1-2	.	TRBD1	CASGGTGTANYGYTF	TGTGCCAGCGGAGGGACCGGGACAGCTAACTATGGCTACACCTTC
TRBV6-5	TRBJ2-7	.	TRBD1	CASASLGTGRDEQYF	TGTGCCAGCGCCTCCCTCGGGACAGGGAGGGACGAGCAGTACTTC
TRBV18	TRBJ1-2	.	.	CASSHAGTTNDGYTF	TGTGCCAGCTCACACGCCGGGACCACTAACGATGGCTACACCTTC
TRBV5-1	TRBJ2-2	once	TRBD2	CASSSGLSGRANTGELFF	TGCGCCAGCAGCTCTGGTCTTAGCGGGAGGGCGAACACCGGGGAGCTGTTTTTT
TRBV4-3	TRBJ1-6	.	.	CASSLGDDDRPNNSPLHF	TGCGCCAGCAGCCTGGGGGATGATGACAGACCCAATAATTCACCCCTCCACTTT
TRBV19	TRBJ2-6	.	.	CASSILPPGANVLTF	TGTGCCAGTAGTATCCTCCCTCCTGGGGCCAACGTCCTGACTTTC
TRBV4-3	TRBJ2-5	medium-sized	TRBD2	CASSQDVSSGGQETQYF	TGCGCCAGCAGCCAAGATGTTTCTAGCGGGGGCCAAGAGACCCAGTACTTC
TRBV19	TRBJ1-3	once	TRBD1	CASSITWDSGNTIYF	TGTGCCAGTAGTATAACCTGGGACAGCGGAAACACCATATATTTT
TRBV10-3	TRBJ1-3	.	.	CAMHDSPGNTIYF	TGTGCCATGCACGACAGCCCTGGAAACACCATATATTTT
TRBV4-1	TRBJ1-2	.	.	CASSQGPLDYGYTF	TGCGCCAGCAGCCAGGGTCCTTTGGACTATGGCTACACCTTC
TRBV5-1	TRBJ1-1	.	.	CASHLGLNTEAFF	TGCGCCAGCCACCTTGGCCTGAACACTGAAGCTTTCTTT
TRBV7-3	TRBJ2-7	.	.	CASSLKGGTTYEQYF	TGTGCCAGCAGCTTAAAAGGCGGAACTACCTACGAGCAGTACTTC